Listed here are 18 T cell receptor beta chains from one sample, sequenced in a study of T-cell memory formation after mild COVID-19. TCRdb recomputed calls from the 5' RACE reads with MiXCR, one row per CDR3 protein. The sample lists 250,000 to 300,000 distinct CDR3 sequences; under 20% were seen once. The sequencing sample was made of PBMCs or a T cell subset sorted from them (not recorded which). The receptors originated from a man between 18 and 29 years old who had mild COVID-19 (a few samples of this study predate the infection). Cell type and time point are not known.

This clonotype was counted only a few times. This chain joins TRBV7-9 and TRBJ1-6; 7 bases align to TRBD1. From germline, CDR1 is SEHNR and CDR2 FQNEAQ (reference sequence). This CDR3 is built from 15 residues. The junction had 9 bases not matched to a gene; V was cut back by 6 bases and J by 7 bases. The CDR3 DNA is TGTGCCAGCAGACCAAGTGGGACAGCAAATTCACCCCTCCACTTT. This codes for CASRPSGTANSPLHF.

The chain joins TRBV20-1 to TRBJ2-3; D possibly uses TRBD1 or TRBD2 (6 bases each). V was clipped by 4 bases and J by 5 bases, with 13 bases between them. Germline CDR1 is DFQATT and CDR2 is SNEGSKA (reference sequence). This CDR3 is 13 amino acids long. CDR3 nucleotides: TGCAGTGCTACCGGGGGCTCAGGAGATACGCAGTATTTT. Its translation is CSATGGSGDTQYF.

CDR3 protein: CASSLGGRPLAGNYNEQFF. The CDR3 DNA reads TGTGCCAGCAGCTTAGGTGGACGGCCATTAGCGGGGAACTACAATGAGCAGTTCTTC. The chain carries TRBV11-2 and TRBJ2-1; 8 nucleotides agree with TRBD2. V dropped 1 base and J dropped 3; count of bases not matched to a gene: 14. CDR1 SGHAT and CDR2 FQNNGV come from the germline V gene. The CDR3 has 19 residues.

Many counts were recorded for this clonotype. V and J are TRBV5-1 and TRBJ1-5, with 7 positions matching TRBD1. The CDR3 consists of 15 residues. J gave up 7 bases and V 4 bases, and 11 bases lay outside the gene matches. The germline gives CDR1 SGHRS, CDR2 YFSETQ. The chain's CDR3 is CASSAATGEGQPQHF. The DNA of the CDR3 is TGCGCCAGCAGCGCAGCAACAGGGGAAGGACAGCCCCAGCATTTT.

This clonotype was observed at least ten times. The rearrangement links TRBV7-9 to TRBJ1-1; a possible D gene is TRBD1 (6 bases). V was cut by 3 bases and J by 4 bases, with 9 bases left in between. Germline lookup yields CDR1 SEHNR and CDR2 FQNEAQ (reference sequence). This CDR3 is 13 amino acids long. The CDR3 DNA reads TGTGCCAGCAGCTTGGAAGGGGGCACTGAAGCTTTCTTT. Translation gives CASSLEGGTEAFF.

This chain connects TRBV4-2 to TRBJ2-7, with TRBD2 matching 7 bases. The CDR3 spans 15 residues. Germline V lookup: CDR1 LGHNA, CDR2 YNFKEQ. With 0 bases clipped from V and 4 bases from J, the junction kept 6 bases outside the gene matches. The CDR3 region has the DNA TGTGCCAGCAGCCAAGATTACCGAGCGGGGTACGAGCAGTACTTC. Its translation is CASSQDYRAGYEQYF.

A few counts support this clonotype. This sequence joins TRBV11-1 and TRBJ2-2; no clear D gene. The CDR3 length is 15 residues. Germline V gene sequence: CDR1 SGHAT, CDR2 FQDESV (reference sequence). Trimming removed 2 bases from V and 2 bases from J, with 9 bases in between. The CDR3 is CASSLQVSNTGELFF. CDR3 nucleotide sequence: TGTGCCAGCAGCTTACAAGTTTCAAACACCGGGGAGCTGTTTTTT.

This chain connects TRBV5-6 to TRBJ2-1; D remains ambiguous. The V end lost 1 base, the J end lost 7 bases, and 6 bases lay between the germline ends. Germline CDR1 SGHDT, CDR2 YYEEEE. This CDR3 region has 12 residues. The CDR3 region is CASSLLLNEQFF. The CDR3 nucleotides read TGTGCCAGCAGCTTGTTGTTAAATGAGCAGTTCTTC.

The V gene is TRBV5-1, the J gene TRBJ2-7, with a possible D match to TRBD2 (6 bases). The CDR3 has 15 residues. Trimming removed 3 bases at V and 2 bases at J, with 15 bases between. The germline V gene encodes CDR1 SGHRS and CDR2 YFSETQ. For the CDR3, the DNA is TGCGCCAGCAGCTCCCGGCCGGGGGACCCCTACGAGCAGTACTTC. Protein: CASSSRPGDPYEQYF.

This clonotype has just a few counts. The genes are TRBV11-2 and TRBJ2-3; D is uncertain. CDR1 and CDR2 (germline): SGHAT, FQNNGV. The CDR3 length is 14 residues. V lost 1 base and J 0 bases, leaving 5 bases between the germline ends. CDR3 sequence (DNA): TGTGCCAGCAGCTTAGTCAAGAGCACAGATACGCAGTATTTT. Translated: CASSLVKSTDTQYF.

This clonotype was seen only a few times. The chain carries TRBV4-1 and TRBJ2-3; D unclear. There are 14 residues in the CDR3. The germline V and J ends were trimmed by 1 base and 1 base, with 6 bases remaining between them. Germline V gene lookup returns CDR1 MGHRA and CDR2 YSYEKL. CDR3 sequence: CASSQVDGTDTQYF. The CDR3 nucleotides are TGCGCCAGCAGCCAAGTGGATGGCACAGATACGCAGTATTTT.

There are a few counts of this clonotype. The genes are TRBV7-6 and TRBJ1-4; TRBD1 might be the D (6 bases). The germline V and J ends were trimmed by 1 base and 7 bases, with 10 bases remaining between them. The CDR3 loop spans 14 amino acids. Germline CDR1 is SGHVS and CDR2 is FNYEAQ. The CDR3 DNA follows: TGTGCCAGCAGCTTAGACAGGGTCAGTGAAAAACTGTTTTTT. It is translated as CASSLDRVSEKLFF.

CDR3 coding DNA: TGTGCCAGCAGCTTAACGCTCACCGGGGAGCTGTTTTTT. As protein: CASSLTLTGELFF. The chain combines TRBV7-2 with TRBJ2-2, with no clear D. The germline gives CDR1 SGHTA, CDR2 FQGNSA. The CDR3 consists of 13 residues. Trimming took off 2 bases at V and 4 bases at J, with 5 bases between the two ends.

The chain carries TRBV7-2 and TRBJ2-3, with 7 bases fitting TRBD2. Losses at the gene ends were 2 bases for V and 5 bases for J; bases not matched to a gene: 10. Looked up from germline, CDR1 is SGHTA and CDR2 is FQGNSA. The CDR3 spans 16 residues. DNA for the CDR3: TGTGCCAGCAGCTTAATCACGGGGGGAGTTAAAGATACGCAGTATTTT. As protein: CASSLITGGVKDTQYF.

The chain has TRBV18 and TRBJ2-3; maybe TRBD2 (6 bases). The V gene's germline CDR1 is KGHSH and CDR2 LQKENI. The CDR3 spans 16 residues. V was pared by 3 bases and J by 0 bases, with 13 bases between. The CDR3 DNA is TGTGCCAGCTCACCGTTAAAGGGGACTAGCACAGATACGCAGTATTTT. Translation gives CASSPLKGTSTDTQYF.

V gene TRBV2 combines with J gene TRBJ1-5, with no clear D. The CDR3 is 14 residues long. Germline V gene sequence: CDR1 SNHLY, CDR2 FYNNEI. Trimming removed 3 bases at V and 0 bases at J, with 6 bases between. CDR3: CASSEVFSNQPQHF. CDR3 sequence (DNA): TGTGCCAGCAGTGAGGTTTTTAGCAATCAGCCCCAGCATTTT.

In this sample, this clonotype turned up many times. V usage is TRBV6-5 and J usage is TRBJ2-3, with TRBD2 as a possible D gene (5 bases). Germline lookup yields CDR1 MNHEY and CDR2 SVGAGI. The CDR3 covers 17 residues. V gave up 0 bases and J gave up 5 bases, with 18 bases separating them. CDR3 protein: CASSYSTRTGGLDTQYF. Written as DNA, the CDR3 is TGTGCCAGCAGTTACTCGACCCGGACTGGAGGTCTAGATACGCAGTATTTT.

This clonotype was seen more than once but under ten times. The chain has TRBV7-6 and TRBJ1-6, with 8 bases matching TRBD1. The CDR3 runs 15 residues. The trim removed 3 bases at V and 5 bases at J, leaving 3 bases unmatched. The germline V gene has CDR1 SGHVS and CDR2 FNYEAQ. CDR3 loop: CASSLQGAHNSPLHF. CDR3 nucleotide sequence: TGTGCCAGCAGCTTGCAGGGGGCCCATAATTCACCCCTCCACTTT.